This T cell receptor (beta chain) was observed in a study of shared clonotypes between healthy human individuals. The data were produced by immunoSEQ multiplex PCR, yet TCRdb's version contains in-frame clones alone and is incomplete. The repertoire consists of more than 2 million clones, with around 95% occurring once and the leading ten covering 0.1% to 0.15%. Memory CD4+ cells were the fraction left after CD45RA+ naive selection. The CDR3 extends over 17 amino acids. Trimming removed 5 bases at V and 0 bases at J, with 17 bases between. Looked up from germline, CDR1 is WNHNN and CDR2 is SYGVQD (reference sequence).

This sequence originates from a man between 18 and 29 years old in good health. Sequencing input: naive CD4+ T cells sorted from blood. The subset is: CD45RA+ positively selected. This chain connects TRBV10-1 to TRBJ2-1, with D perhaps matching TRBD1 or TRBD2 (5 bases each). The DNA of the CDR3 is TGCGCCAGCAGTTCCCCCGGGGCCTCGAGCTCCTACAATGAGCAGTTCTTC. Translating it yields CASSSPGASSSYNEQFF.